These 11 T cell receptor beta chains were sequenced from one sample in a study of shared clonotypes between healthy human individuals. CD45RO negativity and positive selection for CCR7 defined naive CD8 cells, a population that excluded terminally differentiated effector memory CD45RA+ cells. TCRdb's copy holds only in-frame clones and misses some; the assay was immunoSEQ multiplex PCR. The sample holds about 820,000 clones, 85% to 95% seen once. Sample: naive CD8+ T cells sorted from blood. The receptors were sampled from a man aged 25-45 years in good health.

J is TRBJ2-1 and V is TRBV7-8; 10 nucleotides agree with TRBD2. Germline CDR1 reads SGHVS; CDR2 reads FQNEAQ. With V trimmed by 1 base and J by 4 bases, 7 bases remained unmatched. The CDR3 totals 17 residues. CDR3 amino acids: CASSLESGLAAYNEQFF. The CDR3 DNA reads as TGTGCCAGCAGCTTAGAGAGTGGACTAGCGGCATACAATGAGCAGTTCTTC.

This clone occurred once. The V and J genes are TRBV28 and TRBJ2-5, with TRBD1 matching over 7 bases. V was clipped by 6 bases and J by 0 bases; unmatched bases: 7. The CDR3 is 15 residues long. Germline lookup yields CDR1 MDHEN and CDR2 SYDVKM. CDR3 in DNA: TGTGCCAGCAGCCCATACAGGGGCCACCAAGAGACCCAGTACTTC. This encodes CASSPYRGHQETQYF.

This chain uses TRBV7-6 with TRBJ1-3; 8 bases line up with TRBD1. V was clipped by 5 bases and J by 0 bases; unmatched bases: 6. The CDR3 contains 16 residues. CDR1 and CDR2 from the germline V gene are SGHVS and FNYEAQ. CDR3 nucleotide sequence: TGTGCCAGCAGCGACAGGGACAGGAGCTCTGGAAACACCATATATTTT. Protein product: CASSDRDRSSGNTIYF. Combining the CDR3 with reference TRBV7-6 and TRBJ1-3 gives the whole variable domain GAGVSQSPRYKVTKRGQDVALRCDPISGHVSLYWYRQALGQGPEFLTYFNYEAQQDKSGLPNDRFSAERPEGSISTLTIQRTEQRDSAMYRCASSDRDRSSGNTIYFGEGSWLTVV.

V and J are TRBV7-2 and TRBJ2-2, with 8 bases lining up with TRBD2. With V trimmed by 1 base and J by 5 bases, 9 bases remained unmatched. The CDR3 runs to 17 residues. Germline lookup yields CDR1 SGHTA and CDR2 FQGNSA. As DNA, the CDR3 is TGTGCCAGCAGCTTAGTTGTGGGACTAGGAAGGACCGGGGAGCTGTTTTTT. It specifies CASSLVVGLGRTGELFF. The full variable domain, in which reference TRBV7-2 and TRBJ2-2 provide the parts outside the CDR3, is GAGVSQSPSNKVTEKGKDVELRCDPISGHTALYWYRQSLGQGLEFLIYFQGNSAPDKSGLPSDRFSAERTGGSVSTLTIQRTQQEDSAVYLCASSLVVGLGRTGELFFGEGSRLTVL.

The J gene is TRBJ2-5, the V gene TRBV11-2; D gene unclear. Trimming removed 4 bases at V and 4 bases at J, with 10 bases between. Germline CDR1 reads SGHAT; CDR2 reads FQNNGV. CDR3 size: 13 residues. Here the CDR3 DNA reads TGTGCCAGCAGCTCCGAGGACCCAGAGACCCAGTACTTC. Translated: CASSSEDPETQYF.

Of note for this clone: Other DNA sequences from this sample encode an identical CDR3 as well. The rearrangement joins TRBV11-2 to TRBJ2-7, with D hard to call. V dropped 1 base and J dropped 5 bases, with 6 bases sitting between them. Germline V CDR1 and CDR2: SGHAT, FQNNGV. This CDR3 contains 12 residues. The CDR3 DNA is TGTGCCAGCAGCTTAGTGGTCCACGAGCAGTACTTC. As protein: CASSLVVHEQYF.

This clone turned up a few times. The chain is built from TRBV7-9 and TRBJ2-1; 14 nucleotides agree with TRBD2. The CDR3 runs 15 residues. With 5 bases clipped from V and 5 bases from J, the junction kept 2 bases outside the gene matches. Germline CDR1 is SEHNR and CDR2 is FQNEAQ (reference sequence). The CDR3 spells CASSTTSGRDNEQFF. In nucleotides, the CDR3 is TGTGCCAGCAGCACGACTAGCGGGAGGGACAATGAGCAGTTCTTC.

The chain is built from TRBV4-1 and TRBJ1-5; D unclear. The length of the CDR3 is 15 residues. Trimming shortened V by 0 bases and J by 2 bases, and 8 bases separated the two germline ends. CDR1 and CDR2 from the germline V gene are MGHRA and YSYEKL. CDR3 in amino acids: CASSQEGRGNQPQHF. DNA of the CDR3: TGCGCCAGCAGCCAAGAGGGGAGAGGCAATCAGCCCCAGCATTTT.

V and J are TRBV11-2 and TRBJ2-5, with D possibly TRBD1 on 6 matching bases. CDR3 length: 14 residues. Germline V gene data show CDR1 as SGHAT and CDR2 as FQNNGV. V was pared by 5 bases and J by 5 bases, with 15 bases between. For the CDR3, the DNA is TGTGCCAGCAGCAACAGGGAAGAGGGGGAGACCCAGTACTTC. Its protein product is CASSNREEGETQYF.

The table lists this clone with a count of one. The J gene is TRBJ2-7, the V gene TRBV2, with D hard to call. Trimming left V 3 bases short and J 0 bases short, with 18 bases between. Germline CDR1 and CDR2: SNHLY and FYNNEI. The CDR3 runs 17 residues. DNA for the CDR3: TGTGCCAGCAGTGATCCCGGTAGTGGCGACTTCTCCTACGAGCAGTACTTC. Its protein is CASSDPGSGDFSYEQYF.

This clone was seen a single time. The chain combines TRBV2 with TRBJ2-1; TRBD1 aligns across 9 bases. The CDR3 spans 14 residues. Germline V lookup: CDR1 SNHLY, CDR2 FYNNEI. V trimming: 7 bases; J trimming: 7 bases; junction bases outside the gene matches: 8. CDR3 amino acids: CASIRPGQGNEQFF. The CDR3 bases are TGTGCCAGCATCCGCCCGGGACAGGGAAATGAGCAGTTCTTC.